One sample yielded the 6 T cell receptor beta chains listed below, sequenced in a study of blood T cell repertoires in COVID-19. The method was immunoSEQ multiplex PCR; TCRdb's version includes in-frame clones alone and lacks a portion of them. The repertoire includes roughly 330,000 clones, more than 70% of them detected once, and about 1.2% sits in the top ten. The sequenced sample was peripheral blood. The receptors here all came from a woman in her 50s with acute or convalescent COVID-19.

The genes are TRBV4-1 and TRBJ2-3; 8 positions agree with TRBD1. This CDR3 is 16 amino acids long. The ends lost 5 bases at V and 4 bases at J; junction bases unmatched: 11. The germline CDR1 and CDR2 sequences are MGHRA and YSYEKL. In DNA form, the CDR3 reads TGCGCCAGCAGCACCTTGGGCCAGGGGGCCGCAGATACGCAGTATTTT. Protein: CASSTLGQGAADTQYF.

The J gene is TRBJ1-2, the V gene TRBV5-6, with no clear D. The length of the CDR3 is 15 residues. Germline CDR1 is SGHDT and CDR2 is YYEEEE. The V gene lost 0 bases and the J gene lost 6 bases, with 15 bases spanning the gap. CDR3 protein: CASSLGGSGSHGYTF. The CDR3 DNA sequence: TGTGCCAGCAGCTTGGGTGGATCGGGGTCGCATGGCTACACCTTC.

V usage is TRBV5-6 and J usage is TRBJ1-2; 7 bases map to TRBD1. The CDR3 runs to 15 residues. The germline V gene encodes CDR1 SGHDT and CDR2 YYEEEE. The V segment lost 4 bases and the J segment 4 bases; nucleotides outside the gene matches: 10. CDR3: CASSDSGQLRYGYTF. CDR3 coding DNA: TGTGCCAGCAGCGACTCGGGACAGCTTCGCTATGGCTACACCTTC.

This clone was found once. V is TRBV29-1 and J is TRBJ1-3; D is ambiguous. Germline loops: CDR1 SQVTM, CDR2 ANQGSEA. The CDR3 extends over 14 amino acids. V gave up 6 bases and J gave up 3 bases, with 15 bases separating them. CDR3 in amino acids: CSVATGFGGNTIYF. For the CDR3, the DNA is TGCAGCGTCGCTACGGGATTCGGTGGAAACACCATATATTTT.

The gene calls are TRBV30 and TRBJ2-2; 9 bases are shared with TRBD1. J was trimmed by 5 bases and V by 3 bases; bases with no gene match: 7. Germline V lookup: CDR1 GTSNPN, CDR2 SVGIG (reference sequence). The CDR3 covers 15 residues. The CDR3 nucleotides are TGTGCCTGGAGCGGGGACAGGGTGGATACCGGGGAGCTGTTTTTT. Protein sequence: CAWSGDRVDTGELFF.

V is TRBV5-4 and J is TRBJ2-3; either TRBD1 or TRBD2 may fit D (6 bases each). Germline V gene lookup returns CDR1 SGHNT and CDR2 YYREEE (reference sequence). The CDR3 is 16 amino acids. V gave up 4 bases and J gave up 3 bases, with 18 bases separating them. CDR3: CASSVGGRDKTDTQYF. The CDR3 region has the DNA TGTGCCAGCAGCGTGGGGGGCAGGGATAAGACAGATACGCAGTATTTT.